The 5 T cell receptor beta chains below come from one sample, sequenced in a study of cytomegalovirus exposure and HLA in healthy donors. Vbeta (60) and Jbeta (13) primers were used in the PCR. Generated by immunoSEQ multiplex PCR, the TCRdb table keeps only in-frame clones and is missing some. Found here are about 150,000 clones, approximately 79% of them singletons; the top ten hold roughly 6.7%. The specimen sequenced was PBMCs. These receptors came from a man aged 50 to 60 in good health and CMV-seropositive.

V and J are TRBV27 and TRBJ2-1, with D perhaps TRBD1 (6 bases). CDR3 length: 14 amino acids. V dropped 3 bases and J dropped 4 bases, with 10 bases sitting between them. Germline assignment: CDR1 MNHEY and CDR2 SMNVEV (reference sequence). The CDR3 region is CASSFWGLYNEQFF. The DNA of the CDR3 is TGTGCCAGCAGTTTTTGGGGGCTTTACAATGAGCAGTTCTTC.

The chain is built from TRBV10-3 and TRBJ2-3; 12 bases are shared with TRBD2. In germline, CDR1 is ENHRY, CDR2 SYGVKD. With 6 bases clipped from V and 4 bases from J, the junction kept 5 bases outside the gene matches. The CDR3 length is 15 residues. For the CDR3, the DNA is TGTGCCATCAGAAGACTAGCGGGAGATGCAGATACGCAGTATTTT. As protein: CAIRRLAGDADTQYF.

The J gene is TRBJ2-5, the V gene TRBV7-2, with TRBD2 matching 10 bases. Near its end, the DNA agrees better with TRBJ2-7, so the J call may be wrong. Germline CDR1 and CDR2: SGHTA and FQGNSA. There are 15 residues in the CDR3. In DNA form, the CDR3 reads TGTGCCAGCAGCTTTTCTAGCGGGAGCTCCTACGAGCAGTACTTC. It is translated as CASSFSSGSSYEQYF.

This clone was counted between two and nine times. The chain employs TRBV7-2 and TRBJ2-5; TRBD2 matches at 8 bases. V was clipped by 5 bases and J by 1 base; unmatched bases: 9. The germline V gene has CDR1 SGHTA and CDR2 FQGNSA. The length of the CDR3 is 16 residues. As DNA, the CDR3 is TGTGCCAGCAGCCACTCAGGACTAGCAGTCCAAGAGACCCAGTACTTC. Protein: CASSHSGLAVQETQYF.

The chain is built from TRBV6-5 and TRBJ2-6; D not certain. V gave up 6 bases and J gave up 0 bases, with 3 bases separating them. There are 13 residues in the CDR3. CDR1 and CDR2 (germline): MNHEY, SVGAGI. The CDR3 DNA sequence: TGTGCCAGCAGGGCCTCTGGGGCCAACGTCCTGACTTTC. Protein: CASRASGANVLTF.